The 21 T cell receptor beta chains below were found in one sample sequenced in a study of cytomegalovirus exposure and HLA in healthy donors. PCR was performed using 60 Vbeta and 13 Jbeta primers. Sequenced by immunoSEQ multiplex PCR; TCRdb stores in-frame clones only, minus some. The top ten hold about 9.1% of the sample, which has roughly 100,000 clones, 77% seen once. Sample: PBMCs. These receptors originate from a woman in her forties in good health and CMV-seropositive.

In this sample, this clone turned up a few times. The chain recombines TRBV6-4 with TRBJ2-3; D perhaps matches TRBD2 (7 bases). The CDR3 contains 13 residues. V was shortened by 6 bases and J by 2 bases, with 9 bases between the two germline ends. Per the germline V gene, CDR1 is MRHNA and CDR2 is SNTAGT. CDR3 sequence: CASSGGPTDTQYF. The CDR3 DNA reads as TGTGCCAGCAGCGGGGGGCCCACAGATACGCAGTATTTT.

V usage is TRBV2 and J usage is TRBJ2-7; TRBD1 aligns across 9 bases. Losses at the gene ends were 6 bases for V and 3 bases for J; bases not matched to a gene: 6. Germline V CDR1 and CDR2: SNHLY, FYNNEI. This CDR3 contains 14 residues. CDR3 nucleotides: TGTGCCAGCAGAGCCGGGACAGGGTACTACGAGCAGTACTTC. Residues: CASRAGTGYYEQYF.

The chain joins TRBV2 to TRBJ2-2, with 7 bases matching TRBD1. The CDR3 length is 12 residues. V lost 6 bases and J lost 6; bases outside the gene matches: 1. Germline V gene lookup returns CDR1 SNHLY and CDR2 FYNNEI. The CDR3 region is CASRQGAGELFF. CDR3 sequence (DNA): TGTGCCAGCAGGCAGGGGGCCGGGGAGCTGTTTTTT. Together with reference TRBV2 and TRBJ2-2, the CDR3 gives the full variable domain: EPEVTQTPSHQVTQMGQEVILRCVPISNHLYFYWYRQILGQKVEFLVSFYNNEISEKSEIFDDQFSVERPDGSNFTLKIRSTKLEDSAMYFCASRQGAGELFFGEGSRLTVL.

The gene calls are TRBV5-1 and TRBJ2-4, with D unclear. This CDR3 contains 14 residues. The V and J ends lost 0 bases and 1 base respectively, with 5 bases between them. CDR1 SGHRS and CDR2 YFSETQ come from the germline V gene. CDR3 nucleotide sequence: TGCGCCAGCAGCTTGGGGCCGGCCAAAAACATTCAGTACTTC. This translates into CASSLGPAKNIQYF.

This chain uses TRBV7-9 with TRBJ2-3; 13 bases are a match to TRBD2. CDR1 is SEHNR and CDR2 is FQNEAQ in the germline V gene (reference sequence). The trim removed 8 bases at V and 6 bases at J, leaving 8 bases unmatched. The CDR3 runs to 15 residues. The CDR3, as DNA: TGTGCCAGCCGACGACTAGCGGGAGGTCCCGATACGCAGTATTTT. Its protein product is CASRRLAGGPDTQYF. Full variable domain (remainder filled in from reference TRBV7-9 and TRBJ2-3): DTGVSQNPRHKITKRGQNVTFRCDPISEHNRLYWYRQTLGQGPEFLTYFQNEAQLEKSRLLSDRFSAERPKGSFSTLEIQRTEQGDSAMYLCASRRLAGGPDTQYFGPGTRLTVL.

This clone was recorded a few times. The chain employs TRBV6-1 and TRBJ2-4, with 13 positions matching TRBD2. This CDR3 has 18 amino acids. Germline V CDR1 and CDR2: MNHNS, SASEGT. Losses at the gene ends were 4 bases for V and 6 bases for J; bases not matched to a gene: 12. In DNA form, the CDR3 reads TGTGCCAGCAGTGGCTCACTAGCGGGAGGGCCCGTGACAAACATTCAGTACTTC. Residues: CASSGSLAGGPVTNIQYF.

This clone was counted once. This chain uses TRBV6-5 with TRBJ2-5; tentatively, D is TRBD1 (5 bases). The J call may be mistaken, given a closer DNA end match to TRBJ2-7. The germline V gene encodes CDR1 MNHEY and CDR2 SVGAGI. The CDR3 length is 14 residues. The CDR3 DNA follows: TGTGCCAGCAGTTACCCCCCAGGGTCGTACGAGCAGTACTTC. It encodes CASSYPPGSYEQYF.

The chain joins TRBV5-1 to TRBJ2-2, with TRBD2 identical over 9 bases. The CDR3 has 18 residues. Germline V gene data show CDR1 as SGHRS and CDR2 as YFSETQ. V lost 4 bases and J lost 5; bases outside the gene matches: 15. CDR3 residues: CASSRLAEGPELTGELFF. CDR3 DNA sequence: TGCGCCAGCAGCAGACTAGCGGAAGGGCCGGAGTTAACCGGGGAGCTGTTTTTT.

This clone was counted only a few times. J is TRBJ2-5 and V is TRBV4-3; D is possibly TRBD1 (6 bases). Germline V gene sequence: CDR1 LGHNA, CDR2 YSLEER. V lost 2 bases to trimming and J lost 1 base, with 20 bases between them. The CDR3 extends over 18 amino acids. This CDR3 is CASSQNPVKGQIQETQYF. CDR3 sequence (DNA): TGCGCCAGCAGCCAAAACCCCGTGAAAGGACAGATCCAAGAGACCCAGTACTTC.

This clone was seen a handful of times. The V call is TRBV2, the J call TRBJ1-5; D may be TRBD1 (5 bases). V was clipped by 1 base and J by 2 bases, with 12 bases between them. CDR1 SNHLY and CDR2 FYNNEI come from the germline V gene. The CDR3 extends over 16 amino acids. The CDR3 loop is CASSEEGTFGNQPQHF. The CDR3 DNA sequence: TGTGCCAGCAGTGAAGAAGGGACTTTTGGCAATCAGCCCCAGCATTTT.

The CDR3 bases are TGTGCCAGCAGTTTAAGGGGCACTGAAGCTTTCTTT. The encoded protein is CASSLRGTEAFF. The V gene is TRBV27, the J gene TRBJ1-1; weak D call: TRBD1 (5 bases). CDR3 size: 12 residues. Germline CDR1 MNHEY, CDR2 SMNVEV (reference sequence). With 2 bases removed from V and 4 bases from J, the gap between germline ends came to 5 bases.

The V call is TRBV10-3, the J call TRBJ2-5, with 7 bases fitting TRBD2. The DNA end is a closer match to TRBJ2-7, so the J assignment may be wrong. The CDR3 spans 14 residues. CDR1 and CDR2 from the germline V gene are ENHRY and SYGVKD. The DNA of the CDR3 is TGTGCCATCAGTACTCCCGGGACTATCCACGAGCAGTACTTC. Protein: CAISTPGTIHEQYF.

V gene TRBV7-9 combines with J gene TRBJ1-5; TRBD1 matches at 9 bases. This CDR3 has 17 amino acids. Germline V gene lookup returns CDR1 SEHNR and CDR2 FQNEAQ (reference sequence). Germline trimming cut 4 bases from V and 1 base from J; bases unmatched to any gene: 8. CDR3 sequence (DNA): TGTGCCAGCAGCTCAGACAGGGGGGCCCCAAGCAATCAGCCCCAGCATTTT. Residues: CASSSDRGAPSNQPQHF.

This clone was counted only a few times. The rearrangement joins TRBV18 to TRBJ1-4; no clear D gene. The ends were cut back, 3 bases at V and 7 bases at J, with 6 bases in the middle. This CDR3 comprises 12 residues. The germline V gene encodes CDR1 KGHSH and CDR2 LQKENI. CDR3 nucleotides: TGTGCCAGCTCACCCGGTCGTGAAAAACTGTTTTTT. Translated, it gives CASSPGREKLFF.

This sequence joins TRBV5-4 and TRBJ1-2, with 7 bases lining up with TRBD1. The CDR3 spans 16 residues. Germline loops: CDR1 SGHNT, CDR2 YYREEE (reference sequence). With V trimmed by 0 bases and J by 1 base, 6 bases remained unmatched. CDR3 loop: CASSLEGGGVNYGYTF. For the CDR3, the DNA is TGTGCCAGCAGCTTGGAAGGGGGCGGGGTTAACTATGGCTACACCTTC. Drawing the rest from reference TRBV5-4 and TRBJ1-2, the complete variable domain is ETGVTQSPTHLIKTRGQQVTLRCSSQSGHNTVSWYQQALGQGPQFIFQYYREEENGRGNFPPRFSGLQFPNYSSELNVNALELDDSALYLCASSLEGGGVNYGYTFGSGTRLTVV.

CDR3 residues: CASSPIAGVMSDTQYF. The CDR3, as DNA: TGTGCCAGCAGCCCAATAGCGGGAGTCATGTCGGATACGCAGTATTTT. The chain combines TRBV5-8 with TRBJ2-3; TRBD2 agrees at 9 bases. After removal of 4 bases from V and 6 bases from J, the junction contained 12 bases not matched to a gene. CDR1 and CDR2 from the germline V gene are SGHTS and YDEGEE. The CDR3 runs to 16 residues.

The V and J genes are TRBV7-7 and TRBJ2-2, with a tentative D call TRBD2 (5 bases). The V gene lost 5 bases and the J gene lost 6 bases, with 10 bases spanning the gap. This CDR3 region has 13 residues. The germline V gene has CDR1 SSHAT and CDR2 FNYEAQ (reference sequence). CDR3 sequence reads: CASSLGIAGELFF. CDR3 nucleotide sequence: TGTGCCAGCAGCCTCGGGATTGCCGGGGAGCTGTTTTTT.

This chain connects TRBV6-5 to TRBJ2-3; no definite D call. The CDR3 loop spans 14 amino acids. V lost 2 bases and J 0 bases, leaving 6 bases between the germline ends. Germline V CDR1 and CDR2: MNHEY, SVGAGI. The CDR3 DNA follows: TGTGCCAGCAGTTACACGGTCAGCACAGATACGCAGTATTTT. Translating gives CASSYTVSTDTQYF.

The chain has TRBV4-1 and TRBJ1-2; D call uncertain. V was pared by 0 bases and J by 2 bases, with 7 bases between. CDR1 is MGHRA, CDR2 YSYEKL, per germline. This CDR3 has 14 residues. The CDR3 nucleotides read TGCGCCAGCAGCCAAGAGGAGGAAAACTATGGCTACACCTTC. Translation gives CASSQEEENYGYTF.

This clone was seen a few times. The chain links TRBV28 to TRBJ1-3, with no clear D. Germline values: CDR1 MDHEN, CDR2 SYDVKM. Trimming left V 3 bases short and J 7 bases short, with 13 bases between. The CDR3 spans 14 residues. CDR3 residues: CASSFPRMYNTIYF. The CDR3 DNA follows: TGTGCCAGCAGTTTCCCCAGGATGTATAACACCATATATTTT.

This sequence joins TRBV4-2 and TRBJ2-1, with 8 positions matching TRBD1. CDR1 and CDR2 from the germline V gene are LGHNA and YNFKEQ. There are 15 residues in the CDR3. V shed 6 bases, J shed 7 bases, and the junction held 11 bases outside the gene matches. This CDR3 is CASRIDRGVRNEQFF. The CDR3 coding sequence is TGTGCCAGCAGGATCGACAGGGGCGTTAGGAATGAGCAGTTCTTC.